This TCR beta chain was obtained from a study of T cell responses to AZD1222 COVID-19 vaccine. Study-wide points: Increased Spike-specific TCR breadth and depth were observed after two AZD1222 doses. Donors, mostly white British, included more females; clonal diversity was possibly underestimated. The study identified only six AZD1222 recipients as seropositive at baseline. Nearly half of spike-specific TCRs reportedly target variant regions that are unmutated in the B.1.351 and B.1.1.7 variants.

The germline gives CDR1 LNHDA, CDR2 SQIVND (reference sequence). The V end was cut by 8 bases, the J end by 0 bases, with 19 bases between. The CDR3 runs 16 residues. TCRdb keeps only in-frame clones here, not all; method: immunoSEQ multiplex PCR. The table lists about 66,000 clones, around 90% of them singletons. As to this clone: Its antigen is not known.

This receptor was identified in an adult who received the MenACWY meningococcal vaccine as a control. The sample was peripheral blood, taken 28 days after the second dose of the MenACWY control vaccine. This chain uses TRBV19 with TRBJ1-2; TRBD1 might be the D (6 bases). As DNA, the CDR3 is TGTGCCAGTTGGGGGGGGCTCCTGTCCCCTAACTATGGCTACACCTTC. This translates into CASWGGLLSPNYGYTF.